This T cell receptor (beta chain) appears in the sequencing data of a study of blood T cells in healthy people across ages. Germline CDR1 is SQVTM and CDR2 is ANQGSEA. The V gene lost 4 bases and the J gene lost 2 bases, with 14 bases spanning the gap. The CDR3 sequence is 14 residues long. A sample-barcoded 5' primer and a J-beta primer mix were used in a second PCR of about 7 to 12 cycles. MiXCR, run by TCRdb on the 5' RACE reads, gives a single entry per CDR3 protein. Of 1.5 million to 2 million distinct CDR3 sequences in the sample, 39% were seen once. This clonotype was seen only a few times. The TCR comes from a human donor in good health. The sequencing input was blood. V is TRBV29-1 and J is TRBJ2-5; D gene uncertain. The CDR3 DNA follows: TGCAGCGTTGCGGGCGGAGACCAACAAGAGACCCAGTACTTC. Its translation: CSVAGGDQQETQYF.